This TCR beta chain was retrieved from a study of blood T cell repertoires in COVID-19. Study summary: Some COVID-19 samples were acute and others convalescent; all came from the United States, Italy and Spain. PBMCs, B-cell-depleted T cells, or T cells were the source of the cDNA or gDNA that made up the material.

In the original analysis: Reference gene primer amplification gave estimated nucleated cell counts. Sequenced by immunoSEQ multiplex PCR; TCRdb stores in-frame clones only, minus some. Clone size and the V and J calls come from that table; the DNA yielded D and trimming. The table includes 130,000 to 150,000 clones, 80% to 90% detected once. This clone showed up just a few times. The CDR3 totals 12 residues. V dropped 6 bases and J dropped 7; count of bases not matched to a gene: 3. From germline, CDR1 is MNHEY and CDR2 SVGAGI. Patients of the Seattle cohort, enrolled during active infection, were followed longitudinally.

This chain uses TRBV6-5 with TRBJ2-4; 7 bases are shared with TRBD2. The sample was peripheral blood. The source is a woman aged 55-69 years with COVID-19, enrolled during active disease. For the CDR3, the DNA is TGTGCCAGCAGGCCGGGGGGTAACATTCAGTACTTC. Its protein product is CASRPGGNIQYF.